This T cell receptor (beta chain) was sequenced in a study of beta chain features in type 1 diabetes. About the study: There was similarity between patients and healthy donors in age, gender and cell yields.

Purity exceeding 95% was reached by all sorted populations. Trimming stripped 6 bases from V and 6 bases from J, with 6 bases between. The germline gives CDR1 MGHRA, CDR2 YSYEKL. The CDR3 is made up of 11 amino acids. Regarding this clone: Its antigen is not known.

The study, taken as a whole, reports: Any PCR bias toward short templates would affect both groups alike. Type 1 diabetes patients had moderately but significantly shorter TCRB CDR3s in all four CD4+ subsets.

Reverse transcription of all isolated RNA meant that expressed TCRB transcripts were sequenced. Using immunoSEQ multiplex PCR, the repertoire was profiled, and TCRdb retains in-frame clones only, with some absent. The data contain roughly 370,000 clones, more than 11% of them singletons. Sequencing was done on a sample of naive CD4+ T cells from blood. The gene calls are TRBV4-1 and TRBJ2-1; D is possibly TRBD2 (6 bases). The clonotype comes from a man aged 30-40 years in good health. Here the CDR3 reads CASRGGNEQFF. For the CDR3, the DNA is TGCGCCAGCAGGGGGGGCAATGAGCAGTTCTTC.